One and the same sample provided the 21 T cell receptor beta chains below, sequenced in a study of T cells in Graves' hyperthyroidism and ophthalmopathy. RNA transcripts provided the source from which TCR beta CDR3 regions were amplified. The primer set for the first-round RT-PCR of the TCR CDR3 was HTBI. Each CDR3 protein is one row after TCRdb ran MiXCR on the multiplex PCR reads. This sample has some 360,000 distinct CDR3 sequences; 18% occur once, and the top ten carry about 14%. The material sequenced was blood. These receptors were collected from a woman between 40 and 50 years old with Graves' ophthalmopathy.

This clonotype appeared many times. The CDR3 region is CASSENWDTEAFF. The CDR3 nucleotides read TGCGCCAGCAGTGAAAATTGGGACACTGAAGCTTTCTTT. The V and J genes are TRBV10-1 and TRBJ1-1; no clear D gene. This CDR3 has 13 residues. Trimming took off 3 bases at V and 3 bases at J, with 8 bases between the two ends. Germline V gene lookup returns CDR1 WNHNN and CDR2 SYGVQD (reference sequence).

This clonotype was seen at least ten times. The V gene is TRBV6-5, the J gene TRBJ1-5; tentatively, D is TRBD1 (5 bases). Germline V gives CDR1 MNHEY, CDR2 SVGAGI. V was trimmed by 6 bases and J by 8 bases, leaving 11 bases between them. The CDR3 sequence is 12 residues long. CDR3 nucleotide sequence: TGTGCCAGCAGCCTAGGAGGGGAGCCCCAGCATTTT. Translating gives CASSLGGEPQHF.

This clonotype came up many times. The genes are TRBV19 and TRBJ1-1; no clear D gene. V lost 5 bases, J lost 1 base, and 14 bases lay in between. The CDR3 extends over 15 amino acids. The germline V gene encodes CDR1 LNHDA and CDR2 SQIVND (reference sequence). CDR3 in amino acids: CASSQVRGWNTEAFF. CDR3 bases: TGTGCCAGTAGTCAAGTCAGAGGCTGGAACACTGAAGCTTTCTTT.

This clonotype was seen at least ten times. The CDR3 reads CASSQRDRAVYEQYF. Written as DNA, the CDR3 is TGCGCCAGCAGCCAACGGGACAGGGCTGTCTACGAGCAGTACTTC. This rearrangement joins TRBV4-1 to TRBJ2-7, with 9 bases identical to TRBD1. Germline CDR1 reads MGHRA; CDR2 reads YSYEKL. This CDR3 region has 15 residues. J was trimmed by 3 bases and V by 2 bases; bases with no gene match: 5.

This clonotype came up many times. CDR3 amino acids: CASRLAGAWDIQYF. CDR3 sequence (DNA): TGTGCCAGCAGACTAGCCGGGGCGTGGGACATTCAGTACTTC. The chain links TRBV6-1 to TRBJ2-4; TRBD2 is a possible D gene (6 bases). The CDR3 covers 14 residues. Germline CDR1 and CDR2: MNHNS and SASEGT. V lost 6 bases and J lost 8, with 17 bases in between.

This clonotype has just a few counts. The genes are TRBV7-8 and TRBJ2-2; D might be TRBD1 or TRBD2, each matching 5 bases. From germline, CDR1 is SGHVS and CDR2 FQNEAQ. This CDR3 spans 17 amino acids. V lost 3 bases, J lost 4 bases, and 18 bases lay in between. CDR3 bases: TGTGCCAGCAGCTTGGCTAGTCGGGACCCCGCCACCGGGGAGCTGTTTTTT. Protein: CASSLASRDPATGELFF.

This clonotype was found many times. The chain joins TRBV19 to TRBJ1-1; D gene ambiguous. The CDR3 runs to 14 residues. With 7 bases removed from V and 0 bases from J, the gap between germline ends came to 12 bases. CDR1 is LNHDA and CDR2 is SQIVND in the germline V gene (reference sequence). The CDR3 bases are TGTGCCAGTAAGGAACAACTCATGAACACTGAAGCTTTCTTT. Translated: CASKEQLMNTEAFF.

This chain uses TRBV7-2 with TRBJ2-7; no definite D call. The CDR3 length is 14 residues. Germline CDR1 reads SGHTA; CDR2 reads FQGNSA. Deletions cut 1 base from V and 7 bases from J, with 14 bases between. CDR3 coding DNA: TGTGCCAGCAGCTTAGGGCCGACGAGCTGGGAGCAGTACTTC. It encodes CASSLGPTSWEQYF.

This clonotype was observed many times. J is TRBJ2-7 and V is TRBV29-1; 9 nucleotides agree with TRBD2. After removal of 3 bases from V and 7 bases from J, the junction contained 13 bases not matched to a gene. The CDR3 contains 15 residues. CDR1 and CDR2 from the germline V gene are SQVTM and ANQGSEA. The CDR3 loop reads CSVEFFAGGPREQYF. CDR3 bases: TGCAGCGTTGAGTTTTTTGCGGGAGGGCCGCGGGAGCAGTACTTC.

Regarding this clonotype: Likely a read error: the CDR3 ends without its conserved phenylalanine or tryptophan. V usage is TRBV11-3 and J usage is TRBJ1-1; TRBD1 matches 10 bases. The CDR3 consists of 15 residues. J was trimmed by 5 bases and V by 5 bases; bases with no gene match: 8. Per the germline V gene, CDR1 is SGHNT and CDR2 is YENEEA. DNA for the CDR3: TGTGCCAGCAGCCCTAGCAGACAGGGGGCAACTGAAGCTTTCCTT. It is translated as CASSPSRQGATEAFL.

The chain employs TRBV4-3 and TRBJ1-2; a possible D gene is TRBD1 (5 bases). In germline, CDR1 is LGHNA, CDR2 YSLEER. V was trimmed by 0 bases and J by 8 bases, leaving 10 bases between them. This CDR3 is built from 13 residues. The CDR3 reads CASSQEGKGGYTF. CDR3 nucleotides: TGCGCCAGCAGCCAAGAGGGGAAGGGGGGCTACACCTTC.

The gene calls are TRBV30 and TRBJ1-2; D not certain. The germline V gene has CDR1 GTSNPN and CDR2 SVGIG (reference sequence). The CDR3 length is 12 residues. With 4 bases removed from V and 4 bases from J, the gap between germline ends came to 10 bases. CDR3 nucleotide sequence: TGTGCCTGGATATCGGGAAGCTATGGCTACACCTTC. Translated: CAWISGSYGYTF.

This sequence joins TRBV6-1 and TRBJ1-2; the match to TRBD1 covers 9 bases. Germline-derived CDR1 and CDR2 are MNHNS and SASEGT. This CDR3 spans 14 amino acids. J lost 3 bases, V lost 6 bases, and 5 bases had no gene match. The CDR3, as DNA: TGTGCCAGCAGCCACAGGACAGGGGACTATGGCTACACCTTC. Its protein product is CASSHRTGDYGYTF.

This clonotype was seen ten or more times. The chain uses TRBV7-8 and TRBJ1-3; D not resolved. This CDR3 spans 12 amino acids. V was trimmed by 4 bases and J by 3 bases, leaving 4 bases between them. The germline V gene has CDR1 SGHVS and CDR2 FQNEAQ. The DNA for the CDR3 is TGTGCCAGCAGCTCTCGTGGAAACACCATATATTTT. Its protein is CASSSRGNTIYF.

This clonotype has ten or more counts. V usage is TRBV12-5 and J usage is TRBJ2-2; 7 bases are a match to TRBD2. This CDR3 is built from 15 residues. The ends lost 8 bases at V and 1 base at J; junction bases unmatched: 7. Germline V gene data show CDR1 as LGHNT and CDR2 as FRNRAP. The CDR3 bases are TGTGCTAGTCAGTGGGCGGGAGAGAACACCGGGGAGCTGTTTTTT. This translates into CASQWAGENTGELFF.

This clonotype showed up many times. A read error is possible here, since a much larger clone lies one base away. The genes are TRBV6-1 and TRBJ2-5; D is unresolved. V lost 5 bases to trimming and J lost 7 bases, with 8 bases between them. CDR3 length: 11 amino acids. Germline CDR1 MNHNS, CDR2 SASEGT. The CDR3: CASSHKGTQYF. Written as DNA, the CDR3 is TGTGCCAGCAGTCATAAGGGGACCCAGTACTTC.

This clonotype was counted a few times. The chain couples TRBV2 to TRBJ1-2, with 10 bases matching TRBD1. The CDR3 spans 13 residues. V shed 10 bases, J shed 7 bases, and the junction held 9 bases outside the gene matches. Per germline, CDR1 SNHLY and CDR2 FYNNEI. The CDR3 sequence is CAIGDRGYTGYTF. The CDR3 DNA is TGTGCCATCGGGGACAGGGGCTACACTGGCTACACCTTC.

This clonotype appeared many times. This sequence joins TRBV2 and TRBJ2-2; D is perhaps TRBD2 (5 bases). With 1 base removed from V and 2 bases from J, the gap between germline ends came to 11 bases. Germline loops: CDR1 SNHLY, CDR2 FYNNEI. The CDR3 consists of 16 residues. The CDR3 region has the DNA TGTGCCAGCAGTGAAGAGGGTAGCGCTAACACCGGGGAGCTGTTTTTT. This codes for CASSEEGSANTGELFF.

Ten or more counts support this clonotype. As DNA, the CDR3 is TGCAGCGTTTTGGGAGGTTCTTCCTCTGGAAACACCATATATTTT. It yields the protein CSVLGGSSSGNTIYF. The chain employs TRBV29-1 and TRBJ1-3; no firm D call. CDR1 is SQVTM, CDR2 ANQGSEA, per germline. The CDR3 is made up of 15 amino acids. Trimming cost V 5 bases and J 0 bases, with 14 bases left between them.

This chain links TRBV12-3 or TRBV12-4 with TRBJ2-7; 8 positions match TRBD2. CDR3 length equals 14 residues. V gave up 6 bases and J gave up 6 bases; unmatched junction bases: 10. In nucleotides, the CDR3 is TGTGCCAGCAGCAACCATAGCGGGACCAGCGAGCAGTACTTC. It yields the protein CASSNHSGTSEQYF.

This clonotype occurred a few times. This chain joins TRBV6-2 or TRBV6-3 and TRBJ1-6; TRBD1 aligns across 8 bases. Germline V lookup: CDR1 MNHEY, CDR2 SVGEGT. Trimming cost V 11 bases and J 7 bases; bases outside gene matches: 7. The CDR3 sequence is 13 residues long. Written as DNA, the CDR3 is TGTGCCGGAAGGGACAGGAAAAATTCACCCCTCCACTTT. It codes for CAGRDRKNSPLHF.